The present T cell receptor beta chain was sequenced within a study of tumor and adjacent non-tumor tissue in lung cancer. With 5 bases removed from V and 1 base from J, the gap between germline ends came to 19 bases. The CDR3 has 16 amino acids. Germline CDR1 reads DFQATT; CDR2 reads SNEGSKA (reference sequence). No cell sorting was done before RNA was extracted from the tissue. TCRbeta libraries were built with three rounds of nested PCR, modified from ARM-PCR. TCRdb reprocessed the multiplex PCR reads via MiXCR and lists one record per CDR3 protein. The profile shows 200,000 to 250,000 distinct CDR3 sequences, 60% to 75% of them singletons.

This sequence originates from a man in his 60s with non-small cell lung cancer. Sample: lung tumor tissue. The gene calls are TRBV20-1 and TRBJ2-3; D might be TRBD1 or TRBD2, each matching 5 bases. In nucleotides, the CDR3 is TGCAGTGCTTGGGGGAAGGGACGGTGTGGCACAGATACGCAGTATTTT. Encoded protein: CSAWGKGRCGTDTQYF.